Listed here are 20 T cell receptor beta chains from one sample, sequenced in a study of CD8+ T cells in alopecia areata. In each case, RNA was isolated and then reverse transcribed into cDNA as the sequencing template. Only in-frame clones appear in the TCRdb table, and some are missing; sequencing was by immunoSEQ multiplex PCR. The sample consists of 140,000 to 150,000 clones, more than 40% of them appearing once. Sequencing was done on a sample of CD4+ T cells sorted from blood. Every receptor here comes from a human donor with alopecia areata.

The chain couples TRBV5-1 to TRBJ2-5; maybe TRBD2 (6 bases). This CDR3 is built from 13 residues. The V end was cut by 7 bases, the J end by 2 bases, with 12 bases between. The germline V gene encodes CDR1 SGHRS and CDR2 YFSETQ. CDR3 sequence (DNA): TGCGCCAGCCGGGACTCCCCTCAAGAGACCCAGTACTTC. It translates to CASRDSPQETQYF.

A few counts support this clone. This sequence joins TRBV29-1 and TRBJ2-3; D not resolved. V gave up 6 bases and J gave up 8 bases, with 12 bases separating them. CDR3 length: 11 residues. In germline, CDR1 is SQVTM, CDR2 ANQGSEA. The CDR3 DNA is TGCAGCGTGGGAACGACGGGTACGCAGTATTTT. Its protein is CSVGTTGTQYF.

Details on this clone: This CDR3 is also generated by other DNA sequences in the sample. The genes are TRBV29-1 and TRBJ2-7; 14 nucleotides line up with TRBD2. J was trimmed by 4 bases and V by 6 bases; bases with no gene match: 2. CDR3 size: 13 residues. Germline V lookup: CDR1 SQVTM, CDR2 ANQGSEA. CDR3 bases: TGCAGCGTCGGGACTAGCGGGAGTTACGAGCAGTACTTC. Amino acids: CSVGTSGSYEQYF.

This chain connects TRBV5-1 to TRBJ2-5; D is tentatively TRBD1 or TRBD2 (5 bases each). Germline values: CDR1 SGHRS, CDR2 YFSETQ. V was cut by 4 bases and J by 0 bases, with 13 bases left in between. The CDR3 totals 15 residues. As DNA, the CDR3 is TGCGCCAGCAGCACAGGACCGGGATACCAAGAGACCCAGTACTTC. This gives the protein CASSTGPGYQETQYF.

The V and J genes are TRBV18 and TRBJ2-3, with 8 bases identical to TRBD1. The CDR3 sequence is 14 residues long. Germline CDR1 is KGHSH and CDR2 is LQKENI. After removal of 3 bases from V and 6 bases from J, the junction contained 5 bases not matched to a gene. CDR3 coding DNA: TGTGCCAGCTCACCTCGGACAGGGTCCGATACGCAGTATTTT. As protein: CASSPRTGSDTQYF.

The chain is built from TRBV5-1 and TRBJ2-7; possibly TRBD2 for D (5 bases). This CDR3 has 16 residues. The V end lost 0 bases, the J end lost 2 bases, and 15 bases lay between the germline ends. The germline gives CDR1 SGHRS, CDR2 YFSETQ. Here the CDR3 DNA reads TGCGCCAGCAGCTTGGATCTTAGCGCCATTCCCTACGAGCAGTACTTC. It specifies CASSLDLSAIPYEQYF.

The chain links TRBV29-1 to TRBJ2-7; 8 bases fit TRBD2. Germline trimming cut 1 base from V and 1 base from J; bases unmatched to any gene: 3. The CDR3 loop spans 14 amino acids. Per the germline V gene, CDR1 is SQVTM and CDR2 is ANQGSEA. DNA of the CDR3: TGCAGCGTTGAAGGGGCGGGAGGATCCTACGAGCAGTACTTC. Amino acid sequence: CSVEGAGGSYEQYF.

This clone occurred a few times. This chain uses TRBV7-9 with TRBJ2-2; TRBD2 might be the D (6 bases). CDR1 is SEHNR and CDR2 is FQNEAQ in the germline V gene (reference sequence). V gave up 5 bases and J gave up 1 base, with 17 bases separating them. CDR3 length: 17 residues. Written as DNA, the CDR3 is TGTGCCAGCAGCCACCCTTATAGGGACTTGAACACCGGGGAGCTGTTTTTT. Translation gives CASSHPYRDLNTGELFF.

This chain uses TRBV29-1 with TRBJ2-1; 7 bases map to TRBD2. Per germline, CDR1 SQVTM and CDR2 ANQGSEA. This CDR3 comprises 13 residues. V was clipped by 6 bases and J by 9 bases; unmatched bases: 11. CDR3 DNA sequence: TGCAGCGTCCGGGAGACAGCGGGATTTGAGCAGTTCTTC. Its translation is CSVRETAGFEQFF.

The rearrangement uses TRBV28 and TRBJ2-1; TRBD1 matches at 8 bases. Germline loops: CDR1 MDHEN, CDR2 SYDVKM. The CDR3 loop spans 15 amino acids. The junction had 11 bases not matched to a gene; V was cut back by 5 bases and J by 8 bases. This CDR3 reads CASSLGQGNAYEQFF. CDR3 nucleotide sequence: TGTGCCAGCAGTCTTGGACAGGGAAATGCCTATGAGCAGTTCTTC.

This clone was seen more than once but under ten times. The chain joins TRBV27 to TRBJ2-5, with 8 bases identical to TRBD2. Losses at the gene ends were 5 bases for V and 4 bases for J; bases not matched to a gene: 9. The germline V gene has CDR1 MNHEY and CDR2 SMNVEV (reference sequence). The CDR3 extends over 15 amino acids. The CDR3 region has the DNA TGTGCCAGCAGTAAGGGACTAGAGCTCAGAGAGACCCAGTACTTC. It specifies CASSKGLELRETQYF.

V gene TRBV5-1 combines with J gene TRBJ2-3, with D perhaps given as TRBD1 or TRBD2 (5 bases each). CDR3 size: 15 residues. Germline lookup yields CDR1 SGHRS and CDR2 YFSETQ. Trimming took 1 base from V and 8 from J, leaving 17 bases between them. For the CDR3, the DNA is TGCGCCAGCAGCTTGCAGGCGGACGGGGCAGCTACGCAGTATTTT. Translation gives CASSLQADGAATQYF.

This clone was observed a handful of times. The CDR3 DNA reads TGCAGCGTTGAAGGGGACAGGACCTACGAGCAGTACTTC. This gives the protein CSVEGDRTYEQYF. V gene TRBV29-1 combines with J gene TRBJ2-7; 8 positions agree with TRBD1. Germline CDR1 and CDR2: SQVTM and ANQGSEA. This CDR3 spans 13 amino acids. V lost 1 base and J lost 2; bases outside the gene matches: 1.

J is TRBJ2-3 and V is TRBV28; 7 bases are shared with TRBD1. Per germline, CDR1 MDHEN and CDR2 SYDVKM. The V and J ends lost 6 bases and 10 bases, in that order; junction bases with no gene match: 4. The CDR3 runs to 11 residues. CDR3 sequence: CASRKGASQYF. In DNA, the CDR3 is TGTGCCAGCAGAAAGGGGGCATCGCAGTATTTT.

This chain connects TRBV11-2 to TRBJ2-7; weak D call: TRBD1 (6 bases). Between the trimmed V and J ends, which lost 5 bases and 3 bases, there was a span of 14 bases. Germline lookup yields CDR1 SGHAT and CDR2 FQNNGV. The CDR3 consists of 14 residues. CDR3 DNA sequence: TGTGCCAGCAGCCAAGACGGACAGTACTACGAGCAGTACTTC. Protein product: CASSQDGQYYEQYF.

As regards this clone: Different DNA sequences within this sample yield the same CDR3. The chain links TRBV28 to TRBJ2-7; the match to TRBD1 covers 7 bases. The CDR3 is made up of 14 amino acids. Per germline, CDR1 MDHEN and CDR2 SYDVKM. The trim removed 5 bases at V and 0 bases at J, leaving 4 bases unmatched. The CDR3 DNA is TGTGCCAGCAGTCCCGGGACAGCCTCCTACGAGCAGTACTTC. Its translation is CASSPGTASYEQYF.

The V call is TRBV27, the J call TRBJ2-7; D is perhaps TRBD1 (5 bases). V lost 5 bases, J lost 2 bases, and 13 bases lay in between. CDR3 length: 14 amino acids. Germline CDR1 and CDR2: MNHEY and SMNVEV (reference sequence). The CDR3 loop reads CASSAPGFPYEQYF. CDR3 DNA: TGTGCCAGCAGTGCCCCAGGGTTCCCCTACGAGCAGTACTTC.

This clone was seen more than once but under ten times. The chain couples TRBV28 to TRBJ2-3; no clear D gene. The CDR3 totals 12 residues. Trimming removed 7 bases from V and 2 bases from J, with 7 bases in between. CDR1 is MDHEN and CDR2 is SYDVKM in the germline V gene. CDR3 bases: TGTGCCAGCAATGGCGACACAGATACGCAGTATTTT. Translation gives CASNGDTDTQYF.

V is TRBV29-1 and J is TRBJ1-5; D not certain. The V end lost 4 bases, the J end lost 0 bases, and 4 bases lay between the germline ends. Per the germline V gene, CDR1 is SQVTM and CDR2 is ANQGSEA. The CDR3 has 12 residues. The CDR3 reads CSVGSSNQPQHF. DNA of the CDR3: TGCAGCGTTGGGAGTAGCAATCAGCCCCAGCATTTT.

This clone was seen only a few times. This sequence joins TRBV25-1 and TRBJ2-7; D remains ambiguous. The CDR3 length is 14 residues. Trimming stripped 4 bases from V and 0 bases from J, with 10 bases between. Germline V CDR1 and CDR2: MGHDK, SYGVNS. As DNA, the CDR3 is TGTGCCAGCAGTGCTGCTGCGAGCTCCTACGAGCAGTACTTC. Translating it yields CASSAAASSYEQYF.